A selection of T cell receptor beta chains follows, all from one sample in a study of T cells after yellow fever vaccination. TCRdb used MiXCR to reprocess the 5' RACE reads, holding one entry per CDR3 protein. In the table there are 100,000 to 150,000 distinct CDR3 sequences, about 8.4% of which are singletons. Sample: CD8+ T cells sorted from PBMCs, taken on the day of the yellow fever booster vaccination. The receptors shown here come from a man aged 18 to 30 who received the YFV17D yellow fever vaccine. Both conserved end residues are part of each CDR3. D genes are given only for firm matches. Rows may omit the clone size; those that give it use once, few, many or a size class.

D,J,V,size,length,CDR3,DNA
-,TRBJ2-3,TRBV11-1,-,12,CASSQTTDTQYF,TGTGCCAGCAGCCAGACCACAGATACGCAGTATTTT
-,TRBJ2-5,TRBV4-1,-,16,CASRHGDGGPGETQYF,TGCGCCAGCAGACACGGCGATGGCGGGCCGGGGGAGACCCAGTACTTC
TRBD2,TRBJ2-5,TRBV6-5,-,15,CASSISGAFQETQYF,TGTGCCAGCAGCATTAGCGGGGCCTTCCAAGAGACCCAGTACTTC
-,TRBJ1-1,TRBV19,-,14,CASSPTSGPGGAFF,TGTGCCAGTAGCCCGACGTCAGGCCCAGGAGGGGCTTTCTTT
TRBD1,TRBJ2-7,TRBV27,few,14,CASSAGTGTYEQYF,TGTGCCAGCAGTGCCGGGACAGGGACCTACGAGCAGTACTTC
-,TRBJ2-2,TRBV12-3/TRBV12-4,many,15,CASSRPYFGTGELFF,TGTGCCAGCAGCAGGCCCTATTTCGGAACCGGGGAGCTGTTTTTT
TRBD1,TRBJ2-7,TRBV12-3/TRBV12-4,few,14,CASSLRQGAGEQYF,TGTGCCAGCAGTTTGCGACAGGGGGCAGGCGAGCAGTACTTC
-,TRBJ1-1,TRBV4-2,-,14,CASSRTDLGSEAFF,TGTGCCAGCAGCAGGACGGACTTAGGTTCTGAAGCTTTCTTT
-,TRBJ2-1,TRBV7-6,-,12,CASSLSNNEQFF,TGTGCCAGCAGTTTATCCAACAATGAGCAGTTCTTC
-,TRBJ2-2,TRBV28,few,15,CASSLRAGPTGELFF,TGTGCCAGCAGTCTTCGCGCGGGGCCTACCGGGGAGCTGTTTTTT
-,TRBJ2-1,TRBV7-9,few,13,CASSLTLSNEQFF,TGTGCCAGCAGTCTGACCCTCTCAAATGAGCAGTTCTTC
TRBD2,TRBJ2-3,TRBV2,-,15,CASSRTSGSTDTQYF,TGTGCCAGCAGCAGGACTAGCGGGAGCACAGATACGCAGTATTTT
TRBD1,TRBJ1-2,TRBV4-1,few,16,CASSHAGTGVVYGYTF,TGCGCCAGCAGCCACGCCGGGACAGGGGTTGTCTATGGCTACACCTTC
TRBD1,TRBJ2-3,TRBV15,-,18,CATSTLRDSVTTGDTQYF,TGTGCCACCAGCACCCTCAGGGACAGCGTCACTACCGGAGATACGCAGTATTTT
-,TRBJ2-2,TRBV4-1,many,17,CASSHERGGRNTGELFF,TGCGCCAGCAGCCACGAACGTGGGGGCCGGAACACCGGGGAGCTGTTTTTT
-,TRBJ2-5,TRBV3-2,few,13,CVSSQVEGETQYF,TGTGTCAGCAGCCAAGTTGAGGGTGAGACCCAGTACTTC
-,TRBJ1-4,TRBV12-3/TRBV12-4,-,12,CASSFGVEKLFF,TGTGCCAGCAGTTTCGGGGTTGAAAAACTGTTTTTT
-,TRBJ1-6,TRBV2,-,16,CASRVGSSSYNSPLHF,TGTGCCAGCAGGGTCGGCTCCAGCTCCTATAATTCACCCCTCCACTTT
-,TRBJ2-7,TRBV27,-,13,CASSFGRPHEQYF,TGTGCCAGCAGTTTCGGCAGGCCGCACGAGCAGTACTTC
-,TRBJ1-4,TRBV7-2,-,15,CASSLIQGTNEKLFF,TGTGCCAGCAGCCTAATACAGGGAACTAATGAAAAACTGTTTTTT
-,TRBJ1-4,TRBV4-1,-,14,CASSQVGGREKLFF,TGCGCCAGCAGCCAAGTTGGGGGTCGAGAAAAACTGTTTTTT
-,TRBJ1-1,TRBV6-2/TRBV6-3,few,16,CASSYRQAYSDTEAFF,TGTGCCAGCAGTTATCGACAGGCCTACTCCGACACTGAAGCTTTCTTT
-,TRBJ1-3,TRBV14,-,18,CASSQDVLWTDSGNTIYF,TGTGCCAGCAGCCAAGATGTTTTGTGGACGGACTCTGGAAACACCATATATTTT
TRBD2,TRBJ2-1,TRBV11-2,-,19,CASSGLAGFQPSSYNEQFF,TGTGCCAGCAGCGGACTAGCGGGGTTTCAACCAAGCTCCTACAATGAGCAGTTCTTC
-,TRBJ1-1,TRBV29-1,many,14,CSVEGARLNTEAFF,TGCAGCGTTGAGGGAGCCAGGCTAAACACTGAAGCTTTCTTT
-,TRBJ2-1,TRBV7-2,-,13,CASSSDFFNEQFF,TGTGCCAGCAGCTCGGACTTCTTCAATGAGCAGTTCTTC